This T cell receptor beta chain was captured by sequencing in a study of chemoradiotherapy in HPV16-positive cancers. Study-wide points: HPV-responsive T-cell expansion during chemoradiotherapy was linked to improved recurrence-free survival in HPV16-positive patients. Candidate HPV-specific clones and E7-related TCR motifs grew in tumor during treatment. The functional HPV-specific definition rests on just two HPV16-positive patients.

Germline assignment: CDR1 MDHEN and CDR2 SYDVKM. Trimming left V 1 base short and J 2 bases short, with 9 bases between. The CDR3 totals 14 residues. Over chemoradiotherapy, repertoires were sampled more than once. Note on this clone: The antigen remains unidentified.

Only in-frame clones appear in the TCRdb table, and some are missing; sequencing was by immunoSEQ multiplex PCR. The repertoire consists of roughly 4,000 clones, with around 80% occurring once and the leading ten covering 11%. Sequenced material: tumor tissue, taken from a patient who underwent chemoradiotherapy. The TCR was taken from a human donor with HPV-associated anogenital cancer. The rearrangement joins TRBV28 to TRBJ2-7, with D tentatively TRBD1 (5 bases). The chain's CDR3 is CASSLFKGAYEQYF. In nucleotides, the CDR3 is TGTGCCAGCAGTTTATTTAAAGGGGCCTACGAGCAGTACTTC. Complete variable domain (other parts from reference TRBV28 and TRBJ2-7): DVKVTQSSRYLVKRTGEKVFLECVQDMDHENMFWYRQDPGLGLRLIYFSYDVKMKEKGDIPEGYSVSREKKERFSLILESASTNQTSMYLCASSLFKGAYEQYFGPGTRLTVT.